This TCR beta chain comes out of a study of PD-1 blockade in classical Hodgkin lymphoma. Study-wide context: On a schedule of every 2 weeks, patients received nivolumab 3 mg/kg intravenously.

The table lists this clone with a few counts. Its antigen remains unidentified. Findings and caveats of the study: Lower baseline TCR diversity marked trial partial responders and progressors.

Germline lookup yields CDR1 LNHDA and CDR2 SQIVND (reference sequence). The V gene lost 1 base and the J gene lost 2 bases, with 11 bases spanning the gap. The CDR3 is 15 residues long. Each and every patient relapsed after autologous stem cell transplantation, and patients got differing brentuximab vedotin exposure. Assay used: immunoSEQ multiplex PCR; TCRdb lists only in-frame clones, some missing. The sample includes approximately 25,000 clones, over 65% of them seen just once. The source material was peripheral blood mononuclear cells (PBMCs), sampled before the second cycle of nivolumab. The receptor was isolated from a human donor with classical Hodgkin lymphoma. This chain links TRBV19 with TRBJ1-2; D ambiguous. The CDR3 loop reads CASSIGATNNYGYTF. CDR3 coding DNA: TGTGCCAGTAGTATAGGGGCGACAAACAACTATGGCTACACCTTC.